A single sample gave rise to the 18 T cell receptor beta chains below, sequenced in a study of technical replicates of blood from a few donors. The method was immunoSEQ multiplex PCR; TCRdb's version includes in-frame clones alone and lacks a portion of them. The sample lists about 70,000 clones, roughly 92% occurring once. Sequences were obtained from T cells isolated from PBMCs. The receptors derive from a human donor in good health.

The J gene is TRBJ1-1, the V gene TRBV7-3; D not certain. Germline CDR1 SGHTA, CDR2 FQGTGA. With 0 bases removed from V and 7 bases from J, the gap between germline ends came to 6 bases. This CDR3 comprises 12 residues. CDR3 in DNA: TGTGCCAGCAGCTTAACCGGGGATGAAGCTTTCTTT. Translation gives CASSLTGDEAFF.

This clone was seen only once. The chain recombines TRBV30 with TRBJ1-2; D uncertain. The CDR3 contains 14 residues. The V gene's germline CDR1 is GTSNPN and CDR2 SVGIG (reference sequence). Trimming stripped 3 bases from V and 7 bases from J, with 18 bases between. This CDR3 reads CAWRKGGGFVGYTF. The CDR3 coding sequence is TGTGCCTGGAGGAAGGGAGGCGGGTTTGTTGGCTACACCTTC.

This sequence joins TRBV5-1 and TRBJ2-1; 11 bases are a match to TRBD2. Germline lookup yields CDR1 SGHRS and CDR2 YFSETQ. The CDR3 sequence is 14 residues long. Trimming at V came to 4 bases and at J to 9 bases, leaving 6 bases not matched to a gene. The CDR3 spells CASSMTSGNTEQFF. The CDR3, as DNA: TGCGCCAGCAGCATGACTAGCGGGAATACTGAGCAGTTCTTC.

This rearrangement joins TRBV6-5 to TRBJ1-4, with a tentative D call TRBD1 (6 bases). The V end lost 6 bases, the J end lost 8 bases, and 13 bases lay between the germline ends. The germline V gene has CDR1 MNHEY and CDR2 SVGAGI. CDR3 length: 13 amino acids. The CDR3 DNA sequence: TGTGCCAGCAGGTCAGGGGATGGGGAAAAACTGTTTTTT. Translating it yields CASRSGDGEKLFF.

For the CDR3, the DNA is TGTGCCAGCAGGACAGGGATCGTGAGCAATCAGCCCCAGCATTTT. Its translation: CASRTGIVSNQPQHF. This chain joins TRBV27 and TRBJ1-5; 7 bases match TRBD1. V shed 6 bases, J shed 1 base, and the junction held 6 bases outside the gene matches. CDR1 is MNHEY and CDR2 is SMNVEV in the germline V gene (reference sequence). The CDR3 sequence is 15 residues long.

The chain carries TRBV4-3 and TRBJ2-3; TRBD2 matches at 12 bases. The CDR3 consists of 16 residues. Trimming took 5 bases from V and 5 from J; bases not matched to a gene: 8. CDR1 is LGHNA, CDR2 YSLEER, per germline. CDR3 nucleotides: TGCGCCAGCAGCGTTAGGACTAGCGGGAAGGGAGATACGCAGTATTTT. Translation: CASSVRTSGKGDTQYF.

The chain combines TRBV27 with TRBJ1-1; D remains ambiguous. Germline CDR1 is MNHEY and CDR2 is SMNVEV (reference sequence). There are 13 residues in the CDR3. Between the trimmed V and J ends, which lost 5 bases and 5 bases, there was a span of 12 bases. CDR3 in DNA: TGTGCCAGCAGTCCCTCGAGGTGGACTGAAGCTTTCTTT. Its protein is CASSPSRWTEAFF.

This sequence joins TRBV11-3 and TRBJ1-3; D gene unclear. Germline CDR1 and CDR2: SGHNT and YENEEA. The germline V and J ends were trimmed by 0 bases and 4 bases, with 10 bases remaining between them. This CDR3 comprises 15 residues. Here the CDR3 DNA reads TGTGCCAGCAGCTTAGACCGCGGAGGGGGAAACACCATATATTTT. Protein product: CASSLDRGGGNTIYF.

The chain links TRBV19 to TRBJ2-2; maybe TRBD1 (5 bases). CDR3 length: 15 amino acids. Germline V CDR1 and CDR2: LNHDA, SQIVND (reference sequence). V lost 3 bases to trimming and J lost 2 bases, with 10 bases between them. CDR3 coding DNA: TGTGCCAGTAGTATGTCCAGGGCAAACACCGGGGAGCTGTTTTTT. The encoded protein is CASSMSRANTGELFF.

This chain uses TRBV7-9 with TRBJ1-2, with 7 bases aligning to TRBD1. CDR1 is SEHNR and CDR2 is FQNEAQ in the germline V gene (reference sequence). The CDR3 totals 15 residues. Germline trimming cut 5 bases from V and 3 bases from J; bases unmatched to any gene: 9. In DNA form, the CDR3 reads TGTGCCAGCAGCGCCCTATCCGGGACAGACTATGGCTACACCTTC. Residues: CASSALSGTDYGYTF.

V usage is TRBV27 and J usage is TRBJ2-1; D is uncertain. The CDR3 extends over 13 amino acids. V shed 0 bases and J shed 7 bases, with 7 bases lying between them. Germline V lookup: CDR1 MNHEY, CDR2 SMNVEV (reference sequence). CDR3: CASSLSGANEQFF. The CDR3 DNA reads TGTGCCAGCAGTTTATCCGGAGCTAATGAGCAGTTCTTC.

This rearrangement joins TRBV7-2 to TRBJ1-2; TRBD1 aligns across 8 bases. V was clipped by 0 bases and J by 6 bases; unmatched bases: 9. There are 16 residues in the CDR3. The germline CDR1 and CDR2 sequences are SGHTA and FQGNSA. CDR3 residues: CASSLAWTGKYDGYTF. The CDR3 bases are TGTGCCAGCAGCTTAGCCTGGACAGGGAAATATGATGGCTACACCTTC. Full variable domain (remainder filled in from reference TRBV7-2 and TRBJ1-2): GAGVSQSPSNKVTEKGKDVELRCDPISGHTALYWYRQSLGQGLEFLIYFQGNSAPDKSGLPSDRFSAERTGGSVSTLTIQRTQQEDSAVYLCASSLAWTGKYDGYTFGSGTRLTVV.

The V and J genes are TRBV19 and TRBJ1-1, with TRBD1 matching 7 bases. Germline trimming cut 2 bases from V and 0 bases from J; bases unmatched to any gene: 9. The germline V gene has CDR1 LNHDA and CDR2 SQIVND (reference sequence). This CDR3 is built from 17 residues. The CDR3 protein is CASSIRGQVGMNTEAFF. The CDR3 DNA reads TGTGCCAGTAGTATAAGAGGACAGGTCGGCATGAACACTGAAGCTTTCTTT.

V usage is TRBV9 and J usage is TRBJ2-2; 12 nucleotides align to TRBD2. This CDR3 comprises 18 residues. V lost 0 bases to trimming and J lost 3 bases; unmatched junction nucleotides: 6. Germline-derived CDR1 and CDR2 are SGDLS and YYNGEE. Here the CDR3 DNA reads TGTGCCAGCAGCGTAGTTCCTAGCGGGAGGGCCTACACCGGGGAGCTGTTTTTT. Translated, it gives CASSVVPSGRAYTGELFF.

A single count supports this clone. The chain uses TRBV21-1 and TRBJ1-1; the table calls TRBD1, which could not be checked here. TRBV21-1 is given as a pseudogene. The CDR3 has 14 amino acids. CDR3: CASSTPQEFTEAFF. DNA of the CDR3: TGTGCCAGCAGCACCCCACAGGAATTCACTGAAGCTTTCTTT.

The gene calls are TRBV27 and TRBJ1-3; D is undetermined. This CDR3 spans 14 amino acids. From germline, CDR1 is MNHEY and CDR2 SMNVEV (reference sequence). Deletions cut 3 bases from V and 0 bases from J, with 6 bases between. CDR3 nucleotides: TGTGCCAGCAGTTTCAGCGCCTCTGGAAACACCATATATTTT. The encoded protein is CASSFSASGNTIYF.

The chain couples TRBV9 to TRBJ1-2; maybe TRBD1 (6 bases). V lost 4 bases to trimming and J lost 6 bases, with 19 bases between them. Germline V gene data show CDR1 as SGDLS and CDR2 as YYNGEE. This CDR3 comprises 15 residues. This CDR3 is CASSPYWTVGDGYTF. CDR3 sequence (DNA): TGTGCCAGCAGCCCGTACTGGACAGTTGGGGATGGCTACACCTTC.

The chain combines TRBV9 with TRBJ2-7; possible D gene TRBD1, 6 bases. CDR1 is SGDLS and CDR2 is YYNGEE in the germline V gene. The CDR3 is 15 residues long. V lost 3 bases and J lost 2, with 15 bases in between. Here the CDR3 reads CASSASGADTYEQYF. The CDR3 bases are TGTGCCAGCAGCGCGTCAGGGGCGGACACCTACGAGCAGTACTTC.